Listed below are T cell receptor beta chains from one sample, sequenced in a study of blood T cell repertoires in COVID-19. Here immunoSEQ multiplex PCR was the method, and the copy in TCRdb shows in-frame clones only, minus some. The repertoire includes some 60,000 clones, roughly 86% of them detected once, and approximately 0.99% sits in the top ten. The sequenced material came from peripheral blood. The source is a man aged 70 or older with acute or convalescent COVID-19. Each CDR3 is given with its conserved first and last residue. The D gene is left open where the match is weak. Clone size is stated in some rows and not others, as once, few, many or a class when expanded.

j_gene: TRBJ2-2; abundance: -; v_gene: TRBV12-5; d_gene: -; CDR3aa: CASGLGQFAGELFF; CDR3nt: TGTGCTAGTGGTTTGGGACAGTTCGCCGGGGAGCTGTTTTTT
j_gene: TRBJ1-2; abundance: -; v_gene: TRBV6-6; d_gene: -; CDR3aa: CASLNTGNYGYTF; CDR3nt: TGTGCCAGCCTTAACACGGGGAACTATGGCTACACCTTC
j_gene: TRBJ1-5; abundance: -; v_gene: TRBV6-5; d_gene: -; CDR3aa: CASRREENQPQHF; CDR3nt: TGTGCCAGCAGGAGGGAGGAAAATCAGCCCCAGCATTTT
j_gene: TRBJ2-3; abundance: -; v_gene: TRBV3-1/TRBV3-2; d_gene: -; CDR3aa: CASNRARSTDTQYF; CDR3nt: TGTGCCAGCAACCGAGCGCGCAGCACAGATACGCAGTATTTT
j_gene: TRBJ2-7; abundance: once; v_gene: TRBV28; d_gene: -; CDR3aa: CASSKGGTVTYEQYF; CDR3nt: TGTGCCAGCAGCAAAGGGGGGACAGTCACCTACGAGCAGTACTTC
j_gene: TRBJ2-5; abundance: -; v_gene: TRBV27; d_gene: -; CDR3aa: CASSPSPRMQETQYF; CDR3nt: TGTGCCAGCAGTCCCAGCCCGCGGATGCAAGAGACCCAGTACTTC
j_gene: TRBJ2-1; abundance: -; v_gene: TRBV4-2; d_gene: -; CDR3aa: CASSKGSGWDEQFF; CDR3nt: TGTGCCAGCAGCAAGGGGTCTGGTTGGGATGAGCAGTTCTTC
j_gene: TRBJ1-5; abundance: -; v_gene: TRBV6-5; d_gene: TRBD1; CDR3aa: CASRTGGDQPQHF; CDR3nt: TGTGCCAGCAGGACAGGGGGAGATCAGCCCCAGCATTTT
j_gene: TRBJ2-7; abundance: -; v_gene: TRBV3-1/TRBV3-2; d_gene: TRBD2; CDR3aa: CASRPTSGRDEQYF; CDR3nt: TGTGCCAGCAGACCGACTAGCGGGAGAGACGAGCAGTACTTC
j_gene: TRBJ2-7; abundance: -; v_gene: TRBV5-1; d_gene: -; CDR3aa: CASSLSGGREQYF; CDR3nt: TGCGCCAGCAGCTTGTCTGGCGGTAGAGAGCAGTACTTC
j_gene: TRBJ2-6; abundance: -; v_gene: TRBV4-2; d_gene: TRBD1; CDR3aa: CASSQVIRTGRGANVLTF; CDR3nt: TGTGCCAGCAGCCAAGTCATAAGGACAGGCCGGGGGGCCAACGTCCTGACTTTC
j_gene: TRBJ2-2; abundance: once; v_gene: TRBV10-1; d_gene: TRBD1; CDR3aa: CASSERSGGTGELFF; CDR3nt: TGCGCCAGCAGTGAGAGGTCAGGGGGCACCGGGGAGCTGTTTTTT
j_gene: TRBJ1-3; abundance: -; v_gene: TRBV28; d_gene: TRBD1; CDR3aa: CASSSSDRANTIYF; CDR3nt: TGTGCCAGCAGTAGCTCGGACAGGGCTAACACCATATATTTT
j_gene: TRBJ2-1; abundance: -; v_gene: TRBV7-3; d_gene: TRBD2; CDR3aa: CASSLLPQAGTEQFF; CDR3nt: TGTGCCAGCAGCTTACTCCCTCAAGCGGGAACTGAGCAGTTCTTC
j_gene: TRBJ1-6; abundance: -; v_gene: TRBV6-5; d_gene: -; CDR3aa: CASSTRPDSPLHF; CDR3nt: TGTGCCAGCAGTACCCGTCCGGATTCACCCCTCCACTTT
j_gene: TRBJ2-7; abundance: -; v_gene: TRBV3-1/TRBV3-2; d_gene: TRBD1; CDR3aa: CASSPTLGTGGPYEQYF; CDR3nt: TGTGCCAGCAGCCCAACATTGGGAACAGGGGGCCCGTACGAGCAGTACTTC
j_gene: TRBJ2-3; abundance: -; v_gene: TRBV27; d_gene: -; CDR3aa: CASSPGFPDTQYF; CDR3nt: TGTGCCAGCAGCCCAGGGTTTCCAGATACGCAGTATTTT
j_gene: TRBJ1-2; abundance: -; v_gene: TRBV27; d_gene: TRBD1; CDR3aa: CASSPDSTGDFYGYTF; CDR3nt: TGTGCCAGCAGTCCGGACTCGACAGGGGATTTCTATGGCTACACCTTC
j_gene: TRBJ2-7; abundance: -; v_gene: TRBV7-2; d_gene: TRBD2; CDR3aa: CASSLRTSGSYEQYF; CDR3nt: TGTGCCAGCAGCCTCAGGACTAGCGGGAGCTACGAGCAGTACTTC
j_gene: TRBJ1-2; abundance: -; v_gene: TRBV19; d_gene: -; CDR3aa: CASSIISGGSGYGYTF; CDR3nt: TGTGCCAGTAGTATTATCTCAGGAGGGTCGGGCTATGGCTACACCTTC
j_gene: TRBJ1-2; abundance: -; v_gene: TRBV27; d_gene: -; CDR3aa: CASSIGGRYGYTF; CDR3nt: TGTGCCAGCAGCATCGGGGGGAGATATGGCTACACCTTC
j_gene: TRBJ2-2; abundance: -; v_gene: TRBV7-2; d_gene: TRBD1; CDR3aa: CASSSGQYTGELFF; CDR3nt: TGTGCCAGCAGCTCGGGACAGTACACCGGGGAGCTGTTTTTT
j_gene: TRBJ1-3; abundance: -; v_gene: TRBV18; d_gene: TRBD1; CDR3aa: CASSQDRRSSGNTIYF; CDR3nt: TGTGCCAGCTCACAGGACAGGAGATCCTCTGGAAACACCATATATTTT
j_gene: TRBJ1-3; abundance: few; v_gene: TRBV3-1/TRBV3-2; d_gene: TRBD1; CDR3aa: CASSRDREPIYF; CDR3nt: TGTGCCAGCAGCCGGGACAGGGAGCCCATATATTTT
j_gene: TRBJ2-5; abundance: -; v_gene: TRBV21-1; d_gene: -; CDR3aa: CASSKQPGTNQETQYF; CDR3nt: TGTGCCAGCAGCAAACAACCCGGGACAAATCAAGAGACCCAGTACTTC
j_gene: TRBJ2-5; abundance: -; v_gene: TRBV3-1/TRBV3-2; d_gene: TRBD2; CDR3aa: CASSQFSGSVETQYF; CDR3nt: TGTGCCAGCAGCCAGTTTAGCGGGAGTGTAGAGACCCAGTACTTC
j_gene: TRBJ1-4; abundance: -; v_gene: TRBV21-1; d_gene: -; CDR3aa: CASSNRGTGTNEKLFF; CDR3nt: TGTGCCAGCAGCAATAGGGGGACAGGCACTAATGAAAAACTGTTTTTT
j_gene: TRBJ2-7; abundance: -; v_gene: TRBV4-2; d_gene: -; CDR3aa: CASSQEKAGFEQYF; CDR3nt: TGTGCCAGCAGCCAAGAAAAGGCGGGGTTTGAGCAGTACTTC
j_gene: TRBJ2-7; abundance: -; v_gene: TRBV6-1; d_gene: -; CDR3aa: CASSEWENGGYEQYF; CDR3nt: TGTGCCAGCAGTGAATGGGAAAACGGGGGCTACGAGCAGTACTTC
j_gene: TRBJ1-1; abundance: few; v_gene: TRBV27; d_gene: -; CDR3aa: CASSLRGAPQNTEAFF; CDR3nt: TGTGCCAGCAGTTTACGGGGGGCCCCCCAGAACACTGAAGCTTTCTTT
j_gene: TRBJ1-5; abundance: -; v_gene: TRBV6-5; d_gene: -; CDR3aa: CASSYRGLGQPQHF; CDR3nt: TGTGCCAGCAGTTACCGAGGGTTGGGGCAGCCCCAGCATTTT
j_gene: TRBJ2-7; abundance: few; v_gene: TRBV21-1; d_gene: -; CDR3aa: CASNLSTGKYF; CDR3nt: TGTGCCAGCAACCTTTCTACGGGTAAGTACTTC
j_gene: TRBJ2-7; abundance: few; v_gene: TRBV6-6; d_gene: TRBD2; CDR3aa: CASSYSGGGFYEQYF; CDR3nt: TGTGCCAGCAGTTACTCTGGCGGGGGGTTCTACGAGCAGTACTTC
j_gene: TRBJ2-4; abundance: -; v_gene: TRBV6-1; d_gene: -; CDR3aa: CASTRKNIQYF; CDR3nt: TGTGCCAGCACCAGAAAAAACATTCAGTACTTC
j_gene: TRBJ1-1; abundance: -; v_gene: TRBV18; d_gene: -; CDR3aa: CASSPYFGQSEAFF; CDR3nt: TGTGCCAGCTCACCCTATTTCGGACAGAGTGAAGCTTTCTTT
j_gene: TRBJ2-7; abundance: -; v_gene: TRBV28; d_gene: TRBD2; CDR3aa: CASSFGSGNEQYF; CDR3nt: TGTGCCAGCAGTTTCGGTAGCGGGAACGAGCAGTACTTC
j_gene: TRBJ1-2; abundance: -; v_gene: TRBV2; d_gene: TRBD1; CDR3aa: CASSLGQGANYGYTF; CDR3nt: TGTGCCAGCAGCCTTGGACAGGGGGCCAACTATGGCTACACCTTC
j_gene: TRBJ1-2; abundance: -; v_gene: TRBV24-1; d_gene: -; CDR3aa: CATSDPQGRGYTF; CDR3nt: TGTGCCACCAGTGATCCACAGGGTCGCGGCTACACCTTC
j_gene: TRBJ2-1; abundance: -; v_gene: TRBV3-1/TRBV3-2; d_gene: TRBD1; CDR3aa: CASSQVEGAGGEQFF; CDR3nt: TGTGCCAGCAGCCAAGTAGAGGGGGCTGGGGGAGAGCAGTTCTTC
j_gene: TRBJ2-4; abundance: -; v_gene: TRBV27; d_gene: -; CDR3aa: CASSLLGPGNIQYF; CDR3nt: TGTGCCAGCAGTTTACTAGGCCCCGGAAACATTCAGTACTTC
j_gene: TRBJ1-2; abundance: -; v_gene: TRBV6-5; d_gene: -; CDR3aa: CASSRMGAYGYTF; CDR3nt: TGTGCCAGCAGCAGAATGGGAGCCTATGGCTACACCTTC
j_gene: TRBJ2-5; abundance: -; v_gene: TRBV13; d_gene: TRBD1; CDR3aa: CASSLRRGHETQYF; CDR3nt: TGTGCCAGCAGCCTTCGCAGGGGGCACGAGACCCAGTACTTC
j_gene: TRBJ2-3; abundance: -; v_gene: TRBV2; d_gene: TRBD2; CDR3aa: CASSEGLAGTDTQYF; CDR3nt: TGTGCCAGCAGTGAAGGCCTAGCGGGCACAGATACGCAGTATTTT
j_gene: TRBJ2-1; abundance: -; v_gene: TRBV28; d_gene: TRBD2; CDR3aa: CASSSRFSRRGGSSYNEQFF; CDR3nt: TGTGCCAGCAGTTCCCGGTTTAGTCGGAGGGGCGGGAGCTCCTACAATGAGCAGTTCTTC